This T cell receptor (beta chain) was observed in a study of blood T cells in healthy people across ages. A second PCR of about 6 to 11 cycles used a sample-barcoded 5' primer and a J-beta primer mix. TCRdb independently ran MiXCR on the 5' RACE reads; one entry per CDR3 protein. Of 450,000 to 650,000 distinct CDR3 sequences in the sample, 24% were seen once. The sample also formed part of further work on T cells of mothers and their children.

The sample consisted of blood. The clonotype comes from a boy aged 5-17 years in good health.

This CDR3 is CASSQSGSPSSYEQYF. CDR3 DNA sequence: TGCGCCAGCAGCCAATCAGGGAGCCCAAGCTCCTACGAGCAGTACTTC. This sequence joins TRBV4-3 and TRBJ2-7, with D possibly being TRBD1 or TRBD2 (5 bases each). The CDR3 totals 16 residues. V shed 2 bases and J shed 0 bases, with 14 bases lying between them. Germline CDR1 reads LGHNA; CDR2 reads YSLEER.